This is a list of T cell receptor beta chains from one sample in a study of brain T cells in children with intractable seizures. The data were produced by immunoSEQ multiplex PCR, yet TCRdb's version contains in-frame clones alone and is incomplete. The sample includes about 40,000 clones, more than 80% of them seen just once. This material consisted of peripheral blood, taken at surgery. These receptors were taken from a girl aged 2 to 10 with tuberous sclerosis and intractable seizures. The CDR3 runs from the conserved cysteine through the conserved F or W. The D gene is left open where the match is weak. For some rows the clone size is stated as once, few or many, or as a class when expanded; others skip it.

J,D,V,size,DNA,CDR3
TRBJ1-1,-,TRBV19,-,TGTGCCAGTAGTATCCAGCTAAACACTGAAGCTTTCTTT,CASSIQLNTEAFF
TRBJ2-2,TRBD1,TRBV5-1,once,TGCGCCAGCAGCTTGGGGACAGGGACCACGAACACCGGGGAGCTGTTTTTT,CASSLGTGTTNTGELFF
TRBJ1-2,-,TRBV12-3/TRBV12-4,-,TGTGCCAGCAGTTTCGGGGTCGGCGGTGGCTACACCTTC,CASSFGVGGGYTF
TRBJ2-3,-,TRBV24-1,-,TGTGCCACCAGTGATTCGCGAGGGACTTACACAGATACGCAGTATTTT,CATSDSRGTYTDTQYF
TRBJ1-2,TRBD1,TRBV6-5,-,TGTGCCAGCAGACAGGGGCACGGCTACACCTTC,CASRQGHGYTF
TRBJ2-5,TRBD2,TRBV9,-,TGTGCCAGCAGTCAAGAACTAGCGGGCAAGGGGACCCAGTACTTC,CASSQELAGKGTQYF
TRBJ2-1,-,TRBV5-8,-,TGTGCCAGCAGCTTGGCCGGGGTAAAGGGCAATGAGCAGTTCTTC,CASSLAGVKGNEQFF
TRBJ2-4,TRBD1,TRBV5-1,-,TGCGCCAGCAGGTCCGGGACAGAAGTATCCAAAAACATTCAGTACTTC,CASRSGTEVSKNIQYF
TRBJ2-1,TRBD2,TRBV2,-,TGTGCCAGCCAGCGGGACCCCTACAATGAGCAGTTCTTC,CASQRDPYNEQFF
TRBJ1-3,-,TRBV9,-,TGTGCCTCAACAGGGCCTGGAAACACCATATATTTT,CASTGPGNTIYF
TRBJ2-7,TRBD1,TRBV29-1,-,TGCAGCGTGGAGGGACAGGGCTACGAGCAGTACTTC,CSVEGQGYEQYF
TRBJ1-1,-,TRBV11-2,-,TGTGCCAGCAGTGCAGATCTTAGCGCTGAAGCTTTCTTT,CASSADLSAEAFF
TRBJ2-2,TRBD1,TRBV27,-,TGTGCCAGCAGGCCCGGGACAGTAGACGGGGAGCTGTTTTTT,CASRPGTVDGELFF
TRBJ1-5,-,TRBV27,-,TGTGCCAGCAGTTTAGGGACGGATGCCAATCAGCCCCAGCATTTT,CASSLGTDANQPQHF
TRBJ1-6,-,TRBV10-2,-,TGCGCCAGCAGTGAGGACAGGATTAATTCACCCCTCCACTTT,CASSEDRINSPLHF
TRBJ2-3,-,TRBV12-3/TRBV12-4,-,TGTGCCAGCAGCCCCCCCGCCGTTTATCCGCAGTATTTT,CASSPPAVYPQYF
TRBJ1-1,-,TRBV3-1/TRBV3-2,once,TGTGCCAGCAGTTGGGAGAGAACTGAAGCTTTCTTT,CASSWERTEAFF
TRBJ2-1,-,TRBV5-4,-,TGTGCCAGCAGCCCCCGTCCAGGGCTTACCTACAATGAGCAGTTCTTC,CASSPRPGLTYNEQFF
TRBJ2-7,-,TRBV9,few,TGTGCCAGCAGCGTAGAAGGGACAGAGCAGTACTTC,CASSVEGTEQYF
TRBJ1-1,-,TRBV6-5,-,TGTGCCAGCAGTTCGAAGGACGGGATCCTCACTGAAGCTTTCTTT,CASSSKDGILTEAFF
TRBJ1-1,-,TRBV5-1,-,TGCGCCAGCAGCTCTGGGGGGGCGAACACTGAAGCTTTCTTT,CASSSGGANTEAFF
TRBJ2-5,-,TRBV27,-,TGTGCCAGCAGTTTATCGATAAACCAAGGGCTAGAGACCCAGTACTTC,CASSLSINQGLETQYF
TRBJ1-2,-,TRBV6-5,-,TGTGCCAGCAGATTGGGACGGAACTATGGCTACACCTTC,CASRLGRNYGYTF
TRBJ2-6,TRBD1,TRBV5-1,-,TGCGCCAGCAGCTGGGGACAGTCTGGGGCCAACGTCCTGACTTTC,CASSWGQSGANVLTF
TRBJ1-1,-,TRBV10-3,-,TGTGCCATCAACGACCTGGAGGGCACTGAAGCTTTCTTT,CAINDLEGTEAFF
TRBJ2-2,-,TRBV18,-,TGTGCCAGCTCACCACTCTCGACGGCGAACACCGGGGAGCTGTTTTTT,CASSPLSTANTGELFF
TRBJ2-1,-,TRBV7-9,-,TGTGCCAGCAGCCAATCCTACAATGAGCAGTTCTTC,CASSQSYNEQFF
TRBJ2-1,-,TRBV5-1,-,TGCGCCAGCAGTTTGGGGTTCGACTACAATGAGCAGTTCTTC,CASSLGFDYNEQFF
TRBJ1-5,-,TRBV21-1,-,TGTGCCAGCAGCAAAGCCCGACTCCGAAGCAATCAGCCCCAGCATTTT,CASSKARLRSNQPQHF
TRBJ1-1,TRBD1,TRBV7-2,-,TGTGCCAGCAGCCCCGGGACAGGGAAAGCTTTCTTT,CASSPGTGKAFF
TRBJ1-2,-,TRBV5-1,-,TGCGCCAGCAGCTTAATCCCAGGGAGCTATGGCTACACCTTC,CASSLIPGSYGYTF
TRBJ2-5,-,TRBV7-2,-,TGTGCCAGCAGATCTTATAGTTCAGAGACCCAGTACTTC,CASRSYSSETQYF
TRBJ1-1,-,TRBV6-4,-,TGTGCCAGCAGTGCCTCGACGAACGCAAACACTGAAGCTTTCTTT,CASSASTNANTEAFF